Given below is one T cell receptor beta chain in context. The CDR3 extends 3 residues past the end of the read, so its final part is completed from the germline J gene. The data belong to a study of T cells in women clearing cervical HPV infection. Study as a whole: Women with histologically confirmed HPV16-related CIN3 or worse, 2 with invasive cancer, served as cases. HLA type could not be excluded as a confounder.

The germline V gene has CDR1 MGHRA and CDR2 YSYEKL. V lost 3 bases and J lost 5; bases outside the gene matches: 6. The CDR3 has 15 residues. Produced via immunoSEQ multiplex PCR; TCRdb's table is partial and in-frame only. The clone table shows 35,000 to 45,000 clones, with the ten largest holding 4.5% to 6%. The chain carries TRBV4-1 and TRBJ1-2, with TRBD1 matching over 10 bases. Sequencing was performed on blood buffy coat. The sequence derives from a woman aged 18 to 69 with a cervical HPV16 infection that either progressed to CIN3+ or cleared (not recorded which). CDR3: CASSQTTGGAYGYTF. The sequenced part of the CDR3 DNA is TGCGCCAGCAGCCAGACGACAGGGGGCGCTTATGGC.